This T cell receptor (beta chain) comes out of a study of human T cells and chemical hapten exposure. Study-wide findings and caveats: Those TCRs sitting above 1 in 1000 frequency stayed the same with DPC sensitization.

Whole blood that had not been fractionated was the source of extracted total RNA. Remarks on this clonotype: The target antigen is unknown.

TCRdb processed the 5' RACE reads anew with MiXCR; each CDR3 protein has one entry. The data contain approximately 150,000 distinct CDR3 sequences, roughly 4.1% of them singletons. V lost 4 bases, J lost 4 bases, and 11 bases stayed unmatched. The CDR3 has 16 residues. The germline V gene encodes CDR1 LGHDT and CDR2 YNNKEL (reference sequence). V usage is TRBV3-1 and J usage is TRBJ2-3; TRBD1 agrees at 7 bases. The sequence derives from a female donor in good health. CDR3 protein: CASSPKRQGFSDTQYF. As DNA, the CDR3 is TGTGCCAGCAGCCCCAAGAGACAGGGCTTTTCAGATACGCAGTATTTT.